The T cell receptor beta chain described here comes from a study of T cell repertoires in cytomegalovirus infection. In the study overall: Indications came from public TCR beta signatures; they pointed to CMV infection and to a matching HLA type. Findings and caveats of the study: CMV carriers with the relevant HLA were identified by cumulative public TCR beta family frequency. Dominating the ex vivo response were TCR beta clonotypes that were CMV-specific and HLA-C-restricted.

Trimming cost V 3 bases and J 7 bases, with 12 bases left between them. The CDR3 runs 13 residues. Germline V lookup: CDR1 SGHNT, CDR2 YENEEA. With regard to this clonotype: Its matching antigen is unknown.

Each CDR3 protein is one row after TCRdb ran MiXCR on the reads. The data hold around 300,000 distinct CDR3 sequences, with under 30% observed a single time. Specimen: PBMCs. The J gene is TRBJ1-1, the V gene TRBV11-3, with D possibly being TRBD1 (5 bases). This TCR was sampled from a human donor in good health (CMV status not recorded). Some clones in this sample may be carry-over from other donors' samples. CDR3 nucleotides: TGTGCCAGCAGCTTCGGGCAGGGCGGTGAAGCTTTCTTT. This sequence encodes CASSFGQGGEAFF.